In this sample, the clone carrying this T cell receptor (beta chain) turned up a few times. PCR primers comprised 60 Vbeta and 13 Jbeta primers. This table comes from immunoSEQ multiplex PCR, and its TCRdb copy is limited to in-frame clones, with some not included. The table includes 100,000 to 150,000 clones, roughly 84% detected once. This CDR3 region has 14 residues. Trimming cost V 6 bases and J 1 base; bases outside gene matches: 1. Germline CDR1 reads SGHTA; CDR2 reads FQGTGA. This sample stems from a study of cytomegalovirus exposure and HLA in healthy donors. This TCR derives from a man over 45 in good health and CMV-seronegative. V usage is TRBV7-3 and J usage is TRBJ2-2; 8 bases fit TRBD1. Sequencing was carried out using PBMCs. The CDR3 DNA sequence: TGTGCCAGCAGAACAGGGGGGAACACCGGGGAGCTGTTTTTT. It codes for CASRTGGNTGELFF.